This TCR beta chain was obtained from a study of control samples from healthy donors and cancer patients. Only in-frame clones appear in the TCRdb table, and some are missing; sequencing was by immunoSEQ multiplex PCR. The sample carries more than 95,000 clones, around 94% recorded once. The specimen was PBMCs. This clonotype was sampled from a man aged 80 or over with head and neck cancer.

This CDR3 reads CASSLGGSTYEQYF. The CDR3 DNA follows: TGTGCCAGCAGCTTGGGAGGGTCTACGTACGAGCAGTACTTC. This chain uses TRBV5-8 with TRBJ2-7, with a weak D call TRBD2 (5 bases). The V gene's germline CDR1 is SGHTS and CDR2 YDEGEE. The CDR3 is 14 amino acids. Trimming left V 0 bases short and J 4 bases short, with 11 bases between.